These 22 T cell receptor beta chains were sequenced from one sample in a study of shared clonotypes between healthy human individuals. The assay was immunoSEQ multiplex PCR, and TCRdb's table has in-frame clones only and misses some. Of about 980,000 clones in the sample, around three quarters were seen once. Sequenced: memory CD4+ T cells sorted from blood. As for subset: CD45RA-negative fraction. These receptor sequences come from a man in his late teens or twenties in good health.

Points on this clone: One junction end does not reproduce the germline sequence, and a read error may be involved. The V gene is TRBV7-7, the J gene TRBJ2-1; 7 positions agree with TRBD1. This CDR3 has 14 amino acids. Germline V CDR1 and CDR2: SSHAT, FNYEAQ (reference sequence). The CDR3 sequence is CASSPTGVYNEQFF. DNA of the CDR3: TGTGCTAGCAGTCCCACAGGGGTCTACAATGAGCAGTTCTTC.

This chain connects TRBV5-8 to TRBJ2-7, with TRBD1 identical over 7 bases. The CDR3 totals 14 residues. Per the germline V gene, CDR1 is SGHTS and CDR2 is YDEGEE. The ends lost 4 bases at V and 2 bases at J; junction bases unmatched: 6. The CDR3 is CASSQTGSPYEQYF. CDR3 DNA sequence: TGTGCCAGCAGCCAGACAGGGTCGCCCTACGAGCAGTACTTC.

The chain's CDR3 is CASSVLAGNGETQYF. CDR3 DNA: TGTGCCAGCAGCGTACTAGCGGGGAACGGAGAGACCCAGTACTTC. V usage is TRBV7-2 and J usage is TRBJ2-5; 10 nucleotides match TRBD2. Losses at the gene ends were 5 bases for V and 4 bases for J; bases not matched to a gene: 7. Germline V gene data show CDR1 as SGHTA and CDR2 as FQGNSA. The CDR3 loop spans 15 amino acids.

The chain is built from TRBV9 and TRBJ1-1, with D maybe TRBD1 (5 bases). The germline CDR1 and CDR2 sequences are SGDLS and YYNGEE. CDR3 length equals 14 residues. With 0 bases removed from V and 4 bases from J, the gap between germline ends came to 10 bases. CDR3 region: CASSVDQGGTEAFF. The DNA of the CDR3 is TGTGCCAGCAGCGTAGATCAGGGAGGCACTGAAGCTTTCTTT.

The rearrangement links TRBV14 to TRBJ2-1, with D possibly TRBD1 on 6 matching bases. Trimming removed 4 bases at V and 0 bases at J, with 10 bases between. CDR1 and CDR2 from the germline V gene are SGHDN and FVKESK. This CDR3 is built from 15 residues. The CDR3 coding sequence is TGTGCCAGCAGCCGACAGGTTTCCTCCTACAATGAGCAGTTCTTC. Amino acids: CASSRQVSSYNEQFF.

This chain connects TRBV11-3 to TRBJ2-3; the D gene is possibly TRBD2 (5 bases). The CDR3 is 14 residues long. The germline V and J ends were trimmed by 3 bases and 2 bases, with 9 bases remaining between them. Germline CDR1 is SGHNT and CDR2 is YENEEA. CDR3 bases: TGTGCCAGCAGCTTTGAGGGTACCACAGATACGCAGTATTTT. This codes for CASSFEGTTDTQYF.

The chain combines TRBV19 with TRBJ1-5, with D possibly TRBD1 on 6 matching bases. Germline V gene data show CDR1 as LNHDA and CDR2 as SQIVND (reference sequence). The V and J ends lost 5 bases and 3 bases respectively, with 14 bases between them. The CDR3 covers 15 residues. CDR3 nucleotide sequence: TGTGCCAGTAGTCCTCAGGGGCTCGTCAATCAGCCCCAGCATTTT. Amino acid sequence: CASSPQGLVNQPQHF.

The sample holds one count of this clone. The V gene is TRBV4-1, the J gene TRBJ2-1; possible D gene TRBD2, 6 bases. Germline V CDR1 and CDR2: MGHRA, YSYEKL. This CDR3 spans 14 amino acids. V was shortened by 0 bases and J by 7 bases, with 10 bases between the two germline ends. CDR3 DNA sequence: TGCGCCAGCAGCCAAGAAACTAGCAGGAATGAGCAGTTCTTC. This encodes CASSQETSRNEQFF.

V usage is TRBV19 and J usage is TRBJ2-2; tentatively, D is TRBD1 (6 bases). V was cut by 5 bases and J by 0 bases, with 22 bases left in between. The CDR3 is made up of 19 amino acids. From germline, CDR1 is LNHDA and CDR2 SQIVND (reference sequence). CDR3 coding DNA: TGTGCCAGTAGTCGGAATCAGGGGCAGGGATCTGCGAACACCGGGGAGCTGTTTTTT. It yields the protein CASSRNQGQGSANTGELFF. Variable domain in full (rest from reference TRBV19 and TRBJ2-2): DGGITQSPKYLFRKEGQNVTLSCEQNLNHDAMYWYRQDPGQGLRLIYYSQIVNDFQKGDIAEGYSVSREKKESFPLTVTSAQKNPTAFYLCASSRNQGQGSANTGELFFGEGSRLTVL.

J is TRBJ2-5 and V is TRBV30; D remains ambiguous. Germline CDR1 GTSNPN, CDR2 SVGIG (reference sequence). The CDR3 runs to 16 residues. Trimming pared 0 bases from V and 2 bases from J, leaving 16 bases between. Here the CDR3 DNA reads TGTGCCTGGAGTGTTGGTCAATTGTCAGGACAAGAGACCCAGTACTTC. The encoded protein is CAWSVGQLSGQETQYF.

With regard to this clone: Other DNA sequences from this sample encode an identical CDR3 as well. This chain joins TRBV10-3 and TRBJ1-1; D uncertain. Germline CDR1 is ENHRY and CDR2 is SYGVKD. The V end lost 0 bases, the J end lost 0 bases, and 8 bases lay between the germline ends. This CDR3 has 15 amino acids. CDR3 in amino acids: CAISESGLLNTEAFF. CDR3 coding DNA: TGTGCCATCAGTGAGTCCGGACTGCTGAACACTGAAGCTTTCTTT.

The chain carries TRBV7-2 and TRBJ1-3; D is undetermined. The CDR3 has 14 amino acids. V lost 1 base and J lost 2, with 6 bases in between. The germline V gene encodes CDR1 SGHTA and CDR2 FQGNSA. The CDR3 nucleotides read TGTGCCAGCAGCTTAGTTGCGGCTGGAAACACCATATATTTT. Protein sequence: CASSLVAAGNTIYF.

The chain's CDR3 is CASKDWQSSGELFF. In DNA, the CDR3 is TGTGCCAGCAAGGACTGGCAGAGCTCCGGGGAGCTGTTTTTT. The V call is TRBV2, the J call TRBJ2-2; D is possibly TRBD2 (5 bases). The CDR3 has 14 amino acids. With 7 bases removed from V and 6 bases from J, the gap between germline ends came to 15 bases. Germline CDR1 SNHLY, CDR2 FYNNEI.

This clone was found a few times. The gene calls are TRBV4-2 and TRBJ2-3; 16 bases align to TRBD2. Trimming cost V 4 bases and J 0 bases; bases outside gene matches: 22. The CDR3 has 24 amino acids. Germline V gene lookup returns CDR1 LGHNA and CDR2 YNFKEQ. CDR3 DNA sequence: TGTGCCAGCAGCCCAGAGGGACTAGCGGGGGGGCCGACAAGCGCCGAGAGAAGCACAGATACGCAGTATTTT. It is translated as CASSPEGLAGGPTSAERSTDTQYF.

DNA of the CDR3: TGCGCCAGCTCCCGCGGGAGAGGGCCCACAGATACGCAGTATTTT. Its translation: CASSRGRGPTDTQYF. The chain uses TRBV10-1 and TRBJ2-3; 7 bases fit TRBD2. The CDR3 length is 15 residues. The V gene's germline CDR1 is WNHNN and CDR2 SYGVQD (reference sequence). The ends lost 8 bases at V and 2 bases at J; junction bases unmatched: 10.

The chain recombines TRBV5-1 with TRBJ2-5; 11 bases align to TRBD1. The CDR3 contains 13 residues. Germline values: CDR1 SGHRS, CDR2 YFSETQ. The V and J ends lost 4 bases and 7 bases, in that order; junction bases with no gene match: 3. CDR3 coding DNA: TGCGCCAGCAGCCCCGGACAGGGGGCGACCCAGTACTTC. The encoded protein is CASSPGQGATQYF.

This clone was seen many times. The V and J genes are TRBV5-1 and TRBJ1-1; 7 bases are a match to TRBD1. This CDR3 contains 14 residues. The germline gives CDR1 SGHRS, CDR2 YFSETQ. V was clipped by 6 bases and J by 5 bases; unmatched bases: 10. The CDR3 bases are TGCGCCAGCAAAGCGGCGACAGGGCAAACTGAAGCTTTCTTT. Its translation is CASKAATGQTEAFF.

The chain employs TRBV7-2 and TRBJ2-5, with TRBD2 identical over 16 bases. This CDR3 contains 16 residues. J gave up 6 bases and V 5 bases, and 6 bases lay outside the gene matches. Germline values: CDR1 SGHTA, CDR2 FQGNSA. The CDR3, as DNA: TGTGCCAGCAGCCCGAGGGGACTAGCGGGGGGGCAGACCCAGTACTTC. Protein: CASSPRGLAGGQTQYF.

The chain couples TRBV27 to TRBJ1-2; TRBD1 matches 10 bases. CDR1 and CDR2 from the germline V gene are MNHEY and SMNVEV (reference sequence). V shed 5 bases, J shed 4 bases, and the junction held 7 bases outside the gene matches. The CDR3 is 15 residues long. For the CDR3, the DNA is TGTGCCAGCAGTATCGGGACAGGGGATCGCTATGGCTACACCTTC. It codes for CASSIGTGDRYGYTF.

There are a few counts of this clone. This chain uses TRBV30 with TRBJ1-4; 9 bases fit TRBD1. J was trimmed by 6 bases and V by 4 bases; bases with no gene match: 3. CDR1 and CDR2 from the germline V gene are GTSNPN and SVGIG (reference sequence). The CDR3 length is 13 residues. CDR3 nucleotide sequence: TGTGCCTGGACCCGACAGGGGGATGAAAAACTGTTTTTT. It encodes CAWTRQGDEKLFF.

V gene TRBV6-7 combines with J gene TRBJ2-3; perhaps D is TRBD1 or TRBD2 (5 bases each). TRBV6-7 is filed as an ORF, its function uncertain. The CDR3 contains 16 residues. The V and J ends lost 2 bases and 2 bases respectively, with 14 bases between them. Written as DNA, the CDR3 is TGTGCCAGCAGTTACGAGAGGGGCCAAAACACAGATACGCAGTATTTT. Its translation is CASSYERGQNTDTQYF.

Note on this clone: Other DNA sequences in this sample translate to the same CDR3. The chain carries TRBV5-4 and TRBJ2-5, with TRBD1 matching 10 bases. Per the germline V gene, CDR1 is SGHNT and CDR2 is YYREEE (reference sequence). V lost 4 bases to trimming and J lost 5 bases; unmatched junction nucleotides: 2. The CDR3 loop spans 13 amino acids. The DNA for the CDR3 is TGTGCCAGCAGCCGGGACAGGGGTGAGACCCAGTACTTC. It specifies CASSRDRGETQYF.